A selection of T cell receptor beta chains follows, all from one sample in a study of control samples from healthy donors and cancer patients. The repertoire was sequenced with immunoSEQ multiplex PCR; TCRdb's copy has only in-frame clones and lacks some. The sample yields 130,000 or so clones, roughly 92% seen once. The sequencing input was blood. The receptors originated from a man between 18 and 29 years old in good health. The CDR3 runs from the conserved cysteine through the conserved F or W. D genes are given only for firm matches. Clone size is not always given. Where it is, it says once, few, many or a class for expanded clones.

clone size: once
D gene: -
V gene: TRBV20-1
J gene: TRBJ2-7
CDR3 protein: CSASRSPHKDHEQYF
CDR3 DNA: TGCAGTGCTAGTAGATCCCCTCACAAGGACCACGAGCAGTACTTC

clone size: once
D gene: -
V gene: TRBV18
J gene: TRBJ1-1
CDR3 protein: CASSPAGGDTEAFF
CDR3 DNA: TGTGCCAGCTCACCAGCGGGGGGGGACACTGAAGCTTTCTTT

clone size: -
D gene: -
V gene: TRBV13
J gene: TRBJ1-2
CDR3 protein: CASSLKSNYGYTF
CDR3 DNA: TGTGCCAGCAGCTTAAAGTCTAACTATGGCTACACCTTC

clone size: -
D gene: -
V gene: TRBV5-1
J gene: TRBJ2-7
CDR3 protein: CASSPRGSGRPPYEQYF
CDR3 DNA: TGCGCCAGCAGCCCGAGGGGGTCAGGGCGCCCCCCTTACGAGCAGTACTTC

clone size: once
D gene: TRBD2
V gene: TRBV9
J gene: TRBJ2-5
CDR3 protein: CASSVGGGAGETQYF
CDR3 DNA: TGTGCCAGCAGCGTAGGGGGAGGGGCCGGAGAGACCCAGTACTTC

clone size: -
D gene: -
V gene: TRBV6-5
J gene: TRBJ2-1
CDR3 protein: CASSRGGPGNEQFF
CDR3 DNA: TGTGCCAGCAGTAGGGGCGGCCCCGGCAATGAGCAGTTCTTC

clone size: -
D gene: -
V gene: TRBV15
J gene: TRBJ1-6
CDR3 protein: CATSRVISYNSPLHF
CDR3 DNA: TGTGCCACCAGCAGGGTCATATCCTATAATTCACCCCTCCACTTT

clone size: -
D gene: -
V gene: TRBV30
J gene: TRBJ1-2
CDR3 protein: CAWRAGGYGYTF
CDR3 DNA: TGTGCCTGGAGGGCCGGGGGTTATGGCTACACCTTC

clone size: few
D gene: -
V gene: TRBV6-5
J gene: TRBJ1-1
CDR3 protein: CASSYRSGQAFF
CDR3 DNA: TGTGCCAGCAGTTACAGGTCCGGTCAAGCTTTCTTT

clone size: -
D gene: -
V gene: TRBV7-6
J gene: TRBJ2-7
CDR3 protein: CASSLRGPSSYEQYF
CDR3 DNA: TGTGCCAGCAGTTTAAGGGGTCCTAGCTCCTACGAGCAGTACTTC

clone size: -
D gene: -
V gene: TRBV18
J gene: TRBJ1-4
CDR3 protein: CASSPPGSEKLFF
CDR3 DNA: TGTGCCAGCTCACCACCAGGGTCCGAAAAACTGTTTTTT

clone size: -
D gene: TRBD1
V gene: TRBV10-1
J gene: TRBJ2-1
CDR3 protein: CASSVGDRGRSYNEQFF
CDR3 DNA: TGCGCCAGCAGTGTAGGAGACAGGGGTCGCTCCTACAATGAGCAGTTCTTC

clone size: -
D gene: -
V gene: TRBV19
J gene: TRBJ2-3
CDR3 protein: CASSITGTDTQYF
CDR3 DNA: TGTGCCAGTAGTATAACAGGAACAGATACGCAGTATTTT

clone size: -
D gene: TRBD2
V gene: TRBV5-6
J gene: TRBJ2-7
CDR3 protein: CASSSSGGWEQYF
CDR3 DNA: TGTGCCAGCAGCTCTAGCGGGGGGTGGGAGCAGTACTTC

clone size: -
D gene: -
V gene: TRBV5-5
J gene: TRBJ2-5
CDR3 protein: CASSLSVQRETQYF
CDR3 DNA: TGTGCCAGCAGCTTGTCTGTACAGAGGGAGACCCAGTACTTC

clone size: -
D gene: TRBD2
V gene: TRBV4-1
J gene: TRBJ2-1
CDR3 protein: CASSLASGGEQFF
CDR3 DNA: TGCGCCAGCAGCCTAGCCTCGGGGGGGGAGCAGTTCTTC

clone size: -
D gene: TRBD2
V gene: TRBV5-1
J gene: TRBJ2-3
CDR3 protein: CASSLSDGGADTQYF
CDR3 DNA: TGCGCCAGCAGCTTGTCTGACGGGGGGGCGGATACGCAGTATTTT

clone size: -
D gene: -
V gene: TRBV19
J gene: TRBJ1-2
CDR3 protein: CAISAAYGYTF
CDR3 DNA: TGTGCCATCTCGGCCGCCTATGGCTACACCTTC

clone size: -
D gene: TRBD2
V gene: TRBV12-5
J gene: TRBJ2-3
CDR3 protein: CASALAGGPGTDTQYF
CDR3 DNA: TGTGCTAGTGCCCTAGCGGGGGGGCCTGGCACAGATACGCAGTATTTT

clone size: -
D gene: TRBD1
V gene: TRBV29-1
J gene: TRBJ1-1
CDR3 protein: CSVLGGAGTGNTEAFF
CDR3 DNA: TGCAGCGTTTTGGGGGGGGCCGGGACAGGGAACACTGAAGCTTTCTTT

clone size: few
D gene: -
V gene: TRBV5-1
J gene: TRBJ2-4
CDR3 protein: CASSLVGDGKNIQYF
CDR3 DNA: TGCGCCAGCAGCTTGGTGGGGGACGGCAAAAACATTCAGTACTTC

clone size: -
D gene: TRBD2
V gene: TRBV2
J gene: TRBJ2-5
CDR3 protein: CASSLPLVAGATQETQYF
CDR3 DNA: TGTGCCAGCAGCCTACCCTTGGTAGCGGGGGCCACTCAAGAGACCCAGTACTTC

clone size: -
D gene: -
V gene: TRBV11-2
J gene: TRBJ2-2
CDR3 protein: CASSLLTGELFF
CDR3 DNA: TGTGCCAGCAGCTTATTAACCGGGGAGCTGTTTTTT

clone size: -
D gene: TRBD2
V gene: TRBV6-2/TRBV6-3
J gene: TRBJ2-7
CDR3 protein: CASSYETSGGPYSSYEQYF
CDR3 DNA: TGTGCCAGCAGTTACGAGACTAGCGGGGGGCCCTACAGCTCCTACGAGCAGTACTTC

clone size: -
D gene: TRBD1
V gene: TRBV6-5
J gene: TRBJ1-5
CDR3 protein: CASKEWQGANQPQHF
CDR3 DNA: TGTGCCAGCAAGGAGTGGCAGGGGGCGAATCAGCCCCAGCATTTT

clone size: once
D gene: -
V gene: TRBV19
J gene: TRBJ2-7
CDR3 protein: CASTNRGADYEQYF
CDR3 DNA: TGTGCCAGTACCAACCGAGGGGCAGACTACGAGCAGTACTTC

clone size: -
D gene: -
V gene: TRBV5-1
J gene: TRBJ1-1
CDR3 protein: CASSWGAGGGGTEAFF
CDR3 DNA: TGCGCCAGCAGCTGGGGAGCGGGAGGGGGGGGCACTGAAGCTTTCTTT

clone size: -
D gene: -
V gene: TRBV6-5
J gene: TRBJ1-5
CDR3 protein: CAEGGGGQPQHF
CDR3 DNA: TGTGCAGAGGGGGGGGGAGGTCAGCCCCAGCATTTT

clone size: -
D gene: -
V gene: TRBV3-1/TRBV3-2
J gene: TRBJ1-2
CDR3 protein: CASSQDFNDGRGYTF
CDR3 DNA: TGTGCCAGCAGCCAAGATTTCAACGACGGGCGTGGCTACACCTTC

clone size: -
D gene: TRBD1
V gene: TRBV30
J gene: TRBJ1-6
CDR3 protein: CAWSVWIGTGPPNSPLHF
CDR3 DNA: TGTGCCTGGAGTGTATGGATTGGGACAGGGCCCCCAAATTCACCCCTCCACTTT

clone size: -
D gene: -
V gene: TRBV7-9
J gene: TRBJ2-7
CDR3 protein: CASSSGAYEQYF
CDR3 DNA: TGTGCCAGCAGCTCCGGAGCCTACGAGCAGTACTTC

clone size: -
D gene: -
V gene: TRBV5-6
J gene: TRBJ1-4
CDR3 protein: CASSLDGTPATNEKLFF
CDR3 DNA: TGTGCCAGCAGCTTGGATGGGACTCCCGCAACTAATGAAAAACTGTTTTTT

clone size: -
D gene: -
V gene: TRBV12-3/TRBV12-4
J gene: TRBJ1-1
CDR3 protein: CASILQGYTEAFF
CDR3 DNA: TGTGCCAGCATCCTACAGGGCTACACTGAAGCTTTCTTT

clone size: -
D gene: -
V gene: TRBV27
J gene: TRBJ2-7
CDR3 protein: CASSFAGKGYEQYF
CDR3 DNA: TGTGCCAGCAGTTTTGCAGGGAAGGGGTACGAGCAGTACTTC

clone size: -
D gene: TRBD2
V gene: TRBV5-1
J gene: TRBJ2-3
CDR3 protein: CASSLWGIAGAPDTQYF
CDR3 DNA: TGCGCCAGCAGCCTCTGGGGAATAGCGGGGGCCCCAGATACGCAGTATTTT

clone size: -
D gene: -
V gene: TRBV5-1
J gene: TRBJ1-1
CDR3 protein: CASSLDTNTEAFF
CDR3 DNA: TGCGCCAGCAGCTTGGACACAAACACTGAAGCTTTCTTT

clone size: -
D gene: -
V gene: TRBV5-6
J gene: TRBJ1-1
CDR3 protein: CASSAGEGGWTEAFF
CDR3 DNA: TGTGCCAGCAGCGCTGGGGAAGGTGGCTGGACTGAAGCTTTCTTT

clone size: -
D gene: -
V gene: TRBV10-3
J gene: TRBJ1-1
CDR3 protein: CAISEIEENTEAFF
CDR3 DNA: TGTGCCATCAGTGAAATCGAGGAAAACACTGAAGCTTTCTTT

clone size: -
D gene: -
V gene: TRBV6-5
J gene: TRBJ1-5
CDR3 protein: CASSYRANQPQHF
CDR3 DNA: TGTGCCAGCAGTTACAGGGCTAATCAGCCCCAGCATTTT

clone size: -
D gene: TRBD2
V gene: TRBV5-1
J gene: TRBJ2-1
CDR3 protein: CASRVAGGPFNEQFF
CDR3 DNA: TGCGCCAGCAGGGTAGCGGGGGGGCCGTTTAATGAGCAGTTCTTC

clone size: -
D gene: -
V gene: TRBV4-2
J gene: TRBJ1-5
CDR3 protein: CASSQGSSNQPQHF
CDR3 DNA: TGTGCCAGCAGCCAAGGCAGTAGCAATCAGCCCCAGCATTTT

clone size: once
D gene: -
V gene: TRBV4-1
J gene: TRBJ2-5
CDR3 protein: CASRPTGHETQYF
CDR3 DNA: TGCGCCAGCAGACCTACAGGCCACGAGACCCAGTACTTC

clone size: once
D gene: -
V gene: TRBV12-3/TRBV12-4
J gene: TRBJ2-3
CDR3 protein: CASSAFTDTQYF
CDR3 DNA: TGTGCCAGCAGTGCCTTCACAGATACGCAGTATTTT

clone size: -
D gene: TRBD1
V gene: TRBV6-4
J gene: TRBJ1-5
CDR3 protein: CASSRTGFDQPQHF
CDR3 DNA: TGTGCCAGCAGTCGGACAGGGTTCGATCAGCCCCAGCATTTT

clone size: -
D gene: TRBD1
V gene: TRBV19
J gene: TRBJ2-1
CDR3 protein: CATKGLGQGNEQFF
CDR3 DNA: TGTGCCACAAAAGGGCTGGGACAGGGAAATGAGCAGTTCTTC

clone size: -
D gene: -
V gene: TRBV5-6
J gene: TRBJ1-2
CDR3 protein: CASSLEGRYGYTF
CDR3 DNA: TGTGCCAGCAGCTTGGAGGGTAGATATGGCTACACCTTC

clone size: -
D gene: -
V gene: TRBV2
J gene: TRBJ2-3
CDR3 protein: CARRQTADTQYF
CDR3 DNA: TGTGCCAGACGACAGACGGCTGATACGCAGTATTTT

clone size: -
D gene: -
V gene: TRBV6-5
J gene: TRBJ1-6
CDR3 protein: CASSYSNDSPLHF
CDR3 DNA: TGTGCCAGCAGTTACTCGAACGATTCACCCCTCCACTTT

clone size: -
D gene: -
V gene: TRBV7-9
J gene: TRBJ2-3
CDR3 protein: CASSPGPAPDTQYF
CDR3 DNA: TGTGCCAGCAGCCCCGGGCCAGCTCCAGATACGCAGTATTTT

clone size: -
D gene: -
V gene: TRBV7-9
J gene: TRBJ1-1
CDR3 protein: CASSYRDTEAFF
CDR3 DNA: TGTGCCAGCAGCTACCGGGACACTGAAGCTTTCTTT

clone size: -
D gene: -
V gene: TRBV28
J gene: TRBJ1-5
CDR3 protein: CASSPSFQPQHF
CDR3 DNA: TGTGCCAGCAGTCCCTCATTCCAGCCCCAGCATTTT

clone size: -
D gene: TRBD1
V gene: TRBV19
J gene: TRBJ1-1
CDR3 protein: CASSYYRDRGRMGTEAFF
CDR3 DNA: TGTGCCAGTAGTTACTACCGGGACAGGGGGCGGATGGGCACTGAAGCTTTCTTT

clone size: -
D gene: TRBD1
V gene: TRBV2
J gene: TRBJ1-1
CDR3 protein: CASSKQGARTEAFF
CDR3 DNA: TGTGCCAGCAGCAAACAGGGGGCTAGGACTGAAGCTTTCTTT

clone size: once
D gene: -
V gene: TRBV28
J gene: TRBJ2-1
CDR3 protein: CASRVTAGNEQFF
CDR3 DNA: TGTGCCAGCAGGGTTACTGCCGGCAATGAGCAGTTCTTC

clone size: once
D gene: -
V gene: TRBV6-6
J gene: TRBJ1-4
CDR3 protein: CASSYTRGSREKLFF
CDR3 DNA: TGTGCCAGCAGTTATACCAGGGGCAGTAGGGAAAAACTGTTTTTT

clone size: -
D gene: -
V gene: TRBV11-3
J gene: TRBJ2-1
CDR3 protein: CASSSNSIYNEQFF
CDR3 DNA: TGTGCCAGCAGCTCAAATTCGATCTACAATGAGCAGTTCTTC